Shown below are 8 T cell receptor beta chains from a single sample sequenced in a study of T cells after yellow fever vaccination. Via MiXCR, TCRdb re-called the 5' RACE reads, giving one row per CDR3 protein. The sample lists under 600,000 distinct CDR3 sequences; roughly a fifth were seen once. Sequencing used PBMCs, obtained about 20 days after the first yellow fever vaccination. These receptor sequences come from a man aged 18 to 30 who received the YFV17D yellow fever vaccine.

The table lists this clonotype with a few counts. V is TRBV5-1 and J is TRBJ1-4, with a weak D call TRBD1 (6 bases). Germline assignment: CDR1 SGHRS and CDR2 YFSETQ. The CDR3 has 14 amino acids. V lost 3 bases and J 2 bases, leaving 8 bases between the germline ends. Here the CDR3 DNA reads TGCGCCAGCAGCTGGCAGGGGACTAATGAAAAACTGTTTTTT. Translation: CASSWQGTNEKLFF. The full variable domain, completed using reference TRBV5-1 and TRBJ1-4, is KAGVTQTPRYLIKTRGQQVTLSCSPISGHRSVSWYQQTPGQGLQFLFEYFSETQRNKGNFPGRFSGRQFSNSRSEMNVSTLELGDSALYLCASSWQGTNEKLFFGSGTQLSVL.

The genes are TRBV6-2 or TRBV6-3 and TRBJ2-7, with 8 bases identical to TRBD1. The trim removed 6 bases at V and 4 bases at J, leaving 11 bases unmatched. This CDR3 spans 15 amino acids. Germline assignment: CDR1 MNHEY and CDR2 SVGEGT. This CDR3 is CASSHPGTGYYEQYV. Written as DNA, the CDR3 is TGTGCCAGCAGCCACCCCGGGACAGGATATTACGAGCAGTACGTC.

This rearrangement joins TRBV30 to TRBJ2-7, with D unresolved. Per germline, CDR1 GTSNPN and CDR2 SVGIG (reference sequence). Trimming removed 3 bases from V and 3 bases from J, with 6 bases in between. CDR3 length equals 11 residues. The CDR3 loop reads CAWSYDYEQYF. CDR3 in DNA: TGTGCCTGGAGCTACGACTACGAGCAGTACTTC.

The sample holds one count of this clonotype. The junction does not match germline at one end; this may be a read error. This chain uses TRBV12-3 or TRBV12-4 with TRBJ1-5; a possible D gene is TRBD1 (5 bases). This CDR3 is built from 15 residues. Here the CDR3 reads CASSQGQLGNRPQHF. For the CDR3, the DNA is TGTGCCAGCAGCCAGGGTCAGCTCGGTAATCGGCCCCAGCATTTT.

This clonotype was detected a few times. The chain couples TRBV5-1 to TRBJ2-2; D may be TRBD1 or TRBD2 (5 bases each). The CDR3 covers 16 residues. Germline CDR1 SGHRS, CDR2 YFSETQ. The ends were cut back, 1 base at V and 7 bases at J, with 17 bases in the middle. In nucleotides, the CDR3 is TGCGCCAGCAGCTTGCCGGGTGGGGGAATCGGCGGGGAGCTGTTTTTT. Residues: CASSLPGGGIGGELFF. Variable domain in full (rest from reference TRBV5-1 and TRBJ2-2): KAGVTQTPRYLIKTRGQQVTLSCSPISGHRSVSWYQQTPGQGLQFLFEYFSETQRNKGNFPGRFSGRQFSNSRSEMNVSTLELGDSALYLCASSLPGGGIGGELFFGEGSRLTVL.

This chain links TRBV2 with TRBJ1-5; unclear D gene. This CDR3 comprises 13 residues. Germline V gene lookup returns CDR1 SNHLY and CDR2 FYNNEI. Trimming took off 8 bases at V and 7 bases at J, with 15 bases between the two ends. The chain's CDR3 is CASVSGVTQPQHF. The CDR3 DNA reads TGTGCCAGCGTCAGCGGTGTCACGCAGCCCCAGCATTTT.

The chain is built from TRBV10-3 and TRBJ2-3, with D maybe TRBD2 (5 bases). Trimming shortened V by 4 bases and J by 5 bases, and 16 bases separated the two germline ends. This CDR3 has 15 residues. The germline gives CDR1 ENHRY, CDR2 SYGVKD. The CDR3 DNA follows: TGTGCCATCAGTGCCTCGACGGGGTCCGGAGATACGCAGTATTTT. The encoded protein is CAISASTGSGDTQYF.

The CDR3 region is CASSATAPSGYYNEQFF. The CDR3 coding sequence is TGCGCCAGCAGCGCTACCGCTCCTAGCGGCTACTACAATGAGCAGTTCTTC. This chain uses TRBV5-1 with TRBJ2-1, with TRBD2 identical over 7 bases. V lost 4 bases to trimming and J lost 3 bases; unmatched junction nucleotides: 13. Germline V CDR1 and CDR2: SGHRS, YFSETQ. The CDR3 contains 17 residues.